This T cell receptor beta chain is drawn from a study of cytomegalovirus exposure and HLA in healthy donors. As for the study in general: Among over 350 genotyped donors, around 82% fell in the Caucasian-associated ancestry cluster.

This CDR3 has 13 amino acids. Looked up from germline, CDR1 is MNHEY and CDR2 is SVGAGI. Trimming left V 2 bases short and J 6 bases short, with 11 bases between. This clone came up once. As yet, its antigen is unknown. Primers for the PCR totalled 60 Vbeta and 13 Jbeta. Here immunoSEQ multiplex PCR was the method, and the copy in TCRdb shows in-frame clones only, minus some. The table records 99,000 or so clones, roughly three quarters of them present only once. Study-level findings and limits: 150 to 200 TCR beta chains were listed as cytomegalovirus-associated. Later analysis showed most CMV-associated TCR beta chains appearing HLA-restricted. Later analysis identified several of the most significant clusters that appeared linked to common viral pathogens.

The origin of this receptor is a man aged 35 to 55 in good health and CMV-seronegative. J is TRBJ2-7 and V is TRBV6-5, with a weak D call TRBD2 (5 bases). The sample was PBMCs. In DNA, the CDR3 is TGTGCCAGCAGTTACGGGCCCGGGATCGAGCAGTACTTC. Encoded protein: CASSYGPGIEQYF.